The clone carrying this TCR beta chain was picked up a small number of times. Antigen: not known. This entry is derived from a study of identical twins. Broader study findings: Where beta out-of-frame sequences were concerned, excess twin sharing was weaker. Out-of-frame alpha sequences shared by twins were enriched for low generation probability.

Donors uniformly comprised healthy Caucasians. The germline gives CDR1 SGHAT, CDR2 FQNNGV. V lost 2 bases, J lost 6 bases, and 17 bases lay in between. CDR3 length equals 15 residues. Through template switching, a universal primer site was introduced, and the cDNA contained unique molecular identifiers. TCRdb itself ran the 5' RACE reads through MiXCR, one entry per CDR3 protein. Of 300,000 or so distinct CDR3 sequences in the sample, just under 9.5% were seen once. These data were also filed under a second study, of yellow fever vaccine responses in identical twins.

This receptor was taken from a woman aged 18-30 years in good health. J is TRBJ2-7 and V is TRBV11-2; D unresolved. Material for sequencing was CD8+ T cells sorted from blood. The CDR3 region is CASSLHIPAPGEQYF. The CDR3 nucleotides read TGTGCCAGCAGCTTACATATTCCGGCTCCTGGCGAGCAGTACTTC.